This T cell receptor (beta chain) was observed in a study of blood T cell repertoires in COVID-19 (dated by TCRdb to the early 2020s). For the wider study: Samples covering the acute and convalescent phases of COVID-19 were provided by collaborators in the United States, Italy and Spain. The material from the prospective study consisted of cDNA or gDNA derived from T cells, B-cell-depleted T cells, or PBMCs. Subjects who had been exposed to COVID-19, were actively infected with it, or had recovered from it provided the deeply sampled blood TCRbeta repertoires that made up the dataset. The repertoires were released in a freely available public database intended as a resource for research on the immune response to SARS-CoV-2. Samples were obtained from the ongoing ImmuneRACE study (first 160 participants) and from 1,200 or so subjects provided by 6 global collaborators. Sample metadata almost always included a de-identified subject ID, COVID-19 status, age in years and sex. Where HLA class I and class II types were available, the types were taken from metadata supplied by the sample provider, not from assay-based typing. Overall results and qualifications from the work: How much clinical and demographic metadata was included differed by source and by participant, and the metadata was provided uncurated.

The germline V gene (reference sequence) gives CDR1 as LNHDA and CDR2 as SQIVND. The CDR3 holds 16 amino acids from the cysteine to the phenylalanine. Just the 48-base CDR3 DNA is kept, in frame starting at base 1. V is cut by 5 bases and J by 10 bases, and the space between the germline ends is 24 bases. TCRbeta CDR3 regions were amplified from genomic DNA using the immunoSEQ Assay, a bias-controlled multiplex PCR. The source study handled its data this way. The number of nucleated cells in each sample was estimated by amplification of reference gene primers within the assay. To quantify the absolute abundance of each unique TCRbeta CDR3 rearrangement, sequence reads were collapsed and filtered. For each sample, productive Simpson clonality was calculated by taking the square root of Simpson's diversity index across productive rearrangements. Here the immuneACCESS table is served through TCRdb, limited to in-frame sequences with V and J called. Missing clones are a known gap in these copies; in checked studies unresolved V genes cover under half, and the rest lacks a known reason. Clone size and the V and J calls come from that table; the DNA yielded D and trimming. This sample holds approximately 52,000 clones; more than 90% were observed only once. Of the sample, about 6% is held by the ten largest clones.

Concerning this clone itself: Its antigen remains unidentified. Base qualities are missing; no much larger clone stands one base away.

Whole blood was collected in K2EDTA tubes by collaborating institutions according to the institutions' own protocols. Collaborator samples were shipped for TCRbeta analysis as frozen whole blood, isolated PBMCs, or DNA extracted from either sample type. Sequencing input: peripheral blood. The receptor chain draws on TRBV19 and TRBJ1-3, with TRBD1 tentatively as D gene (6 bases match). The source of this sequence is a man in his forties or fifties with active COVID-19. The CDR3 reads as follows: CASSYRDTALVGTIYF. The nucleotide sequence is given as TGTGCCAGTAGTTACCGGGACACCGCTCTCGTAGGGACCATATATTTT.